This T cell receptor (beta chain) appears in the sequencing data of a study of blood T cell repertoires in COVID-19 (dated by TCRdb to 2020 to 2021). Regarding the study in general: Samples from collaborators originated in the United States, Italy and Spain and spanned both the acute and convalescent phases of COVID-19. The material from the prospective study consisted of cDNA or gDNA derived from T cells, B-cell-depleted T cells, or PBMCs. Subjects who had been exposed to COVID-19, were actively infected with it, or had recovered from it provided the deeply sampled blood TCRbeta repertoires that made up the dataset. The repertoires were released in a freely available public database meant as a resource for research on the immune response to SARS-CoV-2. The samples were drawn from the first 160 participants of the ongoing ImmuneRACE study and from 1,254 subjects provided by 6 global collaborators. A de-identified subject ID, COVID-19 status, age in years and sex were almost always included in the sample metadata. Where available, HLA class I and class II types were taken from metadata supplied by the sample provider and were not determined by assay-based typing.

The paper as a whole reports these results and caveats: The quantity of clinical and demographic metadata differed by source and by participant and was supplied without curation.

In regard to this clone: The antigen it binds to is not known. No base quality values were provided; no much bigger clone lies one nucleotide off.

The immunoSEQ Assay, a bias-controlled multiplex PCR, was used to amplify TCRbeta CDR3 regions from genomic DNA. Under the source paper's analysis protocol: Within the assay, amplification of reference gene primers was used to estimate how many nucleated cells each sample contained. To quantify the absolute abundance of each unique TCRbeta CDR3 rearrangement, sequence reads were collapsed and filtered. Productive Simpson clonality was computed per sample as the square root of Simpson's diversity index over productive rearrangements. This is the immuneACCESS table as TCRdb keeps it, with only in-frame sequences that have V and J called. A part of the clones is gone; compared with another copy, unresolved V genes explain less than half, and the rest is unexplained. The DNA gave D and trimming, while V, J and clone size come from that table. The sample table contains some 160,000 clones; only one count was recorded for roughly 88% of them. The biggest ten clones account for about 6.6% of the sample.

The CDR3 contains 13 residues, cysteine and phenylalanine counted. The retained sequence is limited to the CDR3, 39 bases, with the frame set at the first base. The trim is 3 bases for V and 5 bases for J, with a gap of 7 bases between the germline ends. Taken from the germline V gene, the CDR1 and CDR2 loops are MGHRA and YSYEKL. Participants in the prospective study were aged roughly 18 to 95 years, lived in under 30 United States geographic areas, and enrolled through a virtual design. In the prospective study, participants were assigned to cohorts based on the clinical history participants reported in a screening survey and a study questionnaire. Recovered participants in ImmuneRACE Cohort 3 were defined by two consecutive negative NP/OP PCR tests, clearance by a healthcare professional, or resolution of symptoms. Mobile phlebotomists in the prospective study collected whole blood, serum and a nasopharyngeal or oropharyngeal swab from every participant. Participants in the prospective study had the option to provide additional blood draws and questionnaires over a 2-month period. Blood samples from the prospective study were shipped frozen or at room temperature prior to DNA extraction.

Sequencing was performed on PBMCs or T cells enriched from blood (not recorded which). The V and J segments used are TRBV4-1 and TRBJ1-4; too little of a D gene remains to name it. The origin of this receptor is a woman aged 45-59 years who had recovered from COVID-19. The nucleotide sequence is TGCGCCAGCAGCCATCTCGGGAATGAAAAACTGTTTTTT. It translates as CASSHLGNEKLFF.